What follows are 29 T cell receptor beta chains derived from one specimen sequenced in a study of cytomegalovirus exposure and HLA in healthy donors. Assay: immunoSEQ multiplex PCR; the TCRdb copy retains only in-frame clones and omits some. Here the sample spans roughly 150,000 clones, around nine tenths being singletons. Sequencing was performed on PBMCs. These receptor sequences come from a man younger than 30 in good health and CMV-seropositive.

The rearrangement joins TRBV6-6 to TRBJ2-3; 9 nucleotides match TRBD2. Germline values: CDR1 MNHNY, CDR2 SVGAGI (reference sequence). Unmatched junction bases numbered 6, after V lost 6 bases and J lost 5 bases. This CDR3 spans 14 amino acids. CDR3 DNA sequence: TGTGCCAGCAGGGAGGCGGGGGGGGTAGATACGCAGTATTTT. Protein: CASREAGGVDTQYF.

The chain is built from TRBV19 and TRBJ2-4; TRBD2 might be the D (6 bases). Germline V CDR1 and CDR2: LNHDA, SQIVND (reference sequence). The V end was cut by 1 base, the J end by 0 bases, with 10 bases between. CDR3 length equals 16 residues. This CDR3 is CASSIVGLLAKNIQYF. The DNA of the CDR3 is TGTGCCAGTAGTATAGTAGGACTACTAGCCAAAAACATTCAGTACTTC. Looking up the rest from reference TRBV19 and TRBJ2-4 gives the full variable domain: DGGITQSPKYLFRKEGQNVTLSCEQNLNHDAMYWYRQDPGQGLRLIYYSQIVNDFQKGDIAEGYSVSREKKESFPLTVTSAQKNPTAFYLCASSIVGLLAKNIQYFGAGTRLSVL.

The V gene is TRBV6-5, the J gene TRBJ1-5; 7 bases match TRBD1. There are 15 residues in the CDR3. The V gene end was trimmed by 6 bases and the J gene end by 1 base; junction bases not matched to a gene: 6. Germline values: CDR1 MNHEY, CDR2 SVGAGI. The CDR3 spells CASRRQGRSNQPQHF. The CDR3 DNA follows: TGTGCCAGCAGACGACAGGGCCGCAGCAATCAGCCCCAGCATTTT.

The CDR3 bases are TGTGCCAGCAGGCCCCCACTTGCGGTATCCACAGATACGCAGTATTTT. Protein sequence: CASRPPLAVSTDTQYF. The chain uses TRBV6-6 and TRBJ2-3; the D is unclear. The CDR3 length is 16 residues. The germline V gene has CDR1 MNHNY and CDR2 SVGAGI (reference sequence). V lost 6 bases and J lost 2, with 18 bases in between.

In nucleotides, the CDR3 is TGCGCCAGCAGCCGACTGACAGGAGAAGCTTTCTTT. As protein: CASSRLTGEAFF. The V call is TRBV4-1, the J call TRBJ1-1, with D maybe TRBD1 (6 bases). Germline CDR1 MGHRA, CDR2 YSYEKL. Trimming stripped 4 bases from V and 8 bases from J, with 11 bases between. The CDR3 consists of 12 residues.

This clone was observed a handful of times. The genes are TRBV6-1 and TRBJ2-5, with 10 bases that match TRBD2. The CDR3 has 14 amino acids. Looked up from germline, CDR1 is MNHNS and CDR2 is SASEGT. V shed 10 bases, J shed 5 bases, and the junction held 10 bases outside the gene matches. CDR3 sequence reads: CATPMLAGVETQYF. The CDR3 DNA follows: TGTGCCACCCCCATGCTAGCGGGAGTCGAGACCCAGTACTTC.

The CDR3 nucleotides are TGTGCCAGCAGCCCCTGGGACAGTTCCTACGAGCAGTACTTC. Protein sequence: CASSPWDSSYEQYF. The chain combines TRBV7-9 with TRBJ2-7; TRBD1 agrees at 7 bases. V dropped 5 bases and J dropped 1; count of bases not matched to a gene: 5. Germline CDR1 SEHNR, CDR2 FQNEAQ (reference sequence). The CDR3 runs 14 residues.

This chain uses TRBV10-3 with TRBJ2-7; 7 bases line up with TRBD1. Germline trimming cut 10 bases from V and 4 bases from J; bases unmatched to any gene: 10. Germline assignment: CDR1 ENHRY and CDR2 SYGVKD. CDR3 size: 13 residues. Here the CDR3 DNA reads TGTGCCAGTAGACAGGGTGAAGGATACGAGCAGTACTTC. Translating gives CASRQGEGYEQYF.

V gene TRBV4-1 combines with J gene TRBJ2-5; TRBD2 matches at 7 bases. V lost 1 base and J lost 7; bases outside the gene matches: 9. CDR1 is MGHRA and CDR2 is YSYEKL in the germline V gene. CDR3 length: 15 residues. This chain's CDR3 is CASSQGLPGLRTQYF. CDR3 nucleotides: TGCGCCAGCAGCCAAGGGCTACCGGGACTAAGGACCCAGTACTTC.

The CDR3 DNA is TGTGCCAGCAGCGGGACCCATGGGAGGGCCACCGGGGAGCTGTTTTTT. Amino acid sequence: CASSGTHGRATGELFF. The chain couples TRBV9 to TRBJ2-2; 7 nucleotides line up with TRBD2. The CDR3 covers 16 residues. The germline gives CDR1 SGDLS, CDR2 YYNGEE. J was trimmed by 4 bases and V by 3 bases; bases with no gene match: 9.

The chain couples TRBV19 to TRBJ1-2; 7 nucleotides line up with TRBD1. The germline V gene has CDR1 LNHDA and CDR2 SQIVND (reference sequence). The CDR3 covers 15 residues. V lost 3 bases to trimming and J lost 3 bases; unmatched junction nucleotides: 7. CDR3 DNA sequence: TGTGCCAGTAGTATTAGGACAGGTTGGGACTATGGCTACACCTTC. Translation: CASSIRTGWDYGYTF.

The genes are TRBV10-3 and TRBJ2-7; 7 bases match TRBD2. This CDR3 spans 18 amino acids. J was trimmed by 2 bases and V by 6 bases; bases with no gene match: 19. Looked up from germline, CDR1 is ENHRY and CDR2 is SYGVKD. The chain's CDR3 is CAISVSPLRGGVAYEQYF. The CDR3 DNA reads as TGTGCCATCAGCGTCTCCCCTCTCCGGGGAGGGGTGGCCTACGAGCAGTACTTC.

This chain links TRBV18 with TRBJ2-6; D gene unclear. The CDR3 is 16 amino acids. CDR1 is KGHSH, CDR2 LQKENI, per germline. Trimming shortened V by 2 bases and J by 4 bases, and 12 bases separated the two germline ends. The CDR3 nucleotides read TGTGCCAGCTCACCAGCGACCGCAGGAGGGGCCAACGTCCTGACTTTC. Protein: CASSPATAGGANVLTF.

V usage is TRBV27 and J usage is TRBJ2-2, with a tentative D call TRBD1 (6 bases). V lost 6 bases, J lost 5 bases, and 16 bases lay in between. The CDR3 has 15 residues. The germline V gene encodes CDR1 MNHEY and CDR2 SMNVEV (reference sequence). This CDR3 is CASSRAPRGTGELFF. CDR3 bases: TGTGCCAGCAGCCGGGCCCCTAGGGGGACCGGGGAGCTGTTTTTT.

This chain's CDR3 is CASSIDSLPGYGYTF. For the CDR3, the DNA is TGTGCCAGTAGTATAGATAGCCTACCTGGCTATGGCTACACCTTC. This chain connects TRBV19 to TRBJ1-2; D is uncertain. V was trimmed by 0 bases and J by 4 bases, leaving 12 bases between them. The CDR3 contains 15 residues. Germline V gene lookup returns CDR1 LNHDA and CDR2 SQIVND (reference sequence).

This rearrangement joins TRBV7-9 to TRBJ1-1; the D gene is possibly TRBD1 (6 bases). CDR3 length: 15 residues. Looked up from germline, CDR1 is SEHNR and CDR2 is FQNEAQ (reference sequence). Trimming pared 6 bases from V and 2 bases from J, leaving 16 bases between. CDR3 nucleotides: TGTGCCAGCAGACCCAAGACAGGCTATAACACTGAAGCTTTCTTT. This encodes CASRPKTGYNTEAFF. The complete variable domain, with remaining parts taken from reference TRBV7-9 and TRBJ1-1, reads DTGVSQNPRHKITKRGQNVTFRCDPISEHNRLYWYRQTLGQGPEFLTYFQNEAQLEKSRLLSDRFSAERPKGSFSTLEIQRTEQGDSAMYLCASRPKTGYNTEAFFGQGTRLTVV.

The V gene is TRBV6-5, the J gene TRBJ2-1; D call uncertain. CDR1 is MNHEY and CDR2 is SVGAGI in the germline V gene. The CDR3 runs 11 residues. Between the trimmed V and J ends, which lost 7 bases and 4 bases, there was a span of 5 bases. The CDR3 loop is CASMEYNEQFF. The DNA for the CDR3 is TGTGCCAGCATGGAGTACAATGAGCAGTTCTTC.

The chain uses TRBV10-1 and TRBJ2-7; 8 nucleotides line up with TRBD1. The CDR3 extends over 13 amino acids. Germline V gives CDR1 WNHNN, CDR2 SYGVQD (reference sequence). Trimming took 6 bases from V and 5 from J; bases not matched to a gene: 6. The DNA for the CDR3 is TGCGCCAGCAGCGCGACAGGGGACCACGAGCAGTACTTC. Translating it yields CASSATGDHEQYF.

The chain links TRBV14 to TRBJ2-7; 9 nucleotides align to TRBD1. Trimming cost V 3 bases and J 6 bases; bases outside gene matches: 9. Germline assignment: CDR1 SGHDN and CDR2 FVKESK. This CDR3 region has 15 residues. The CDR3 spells CASSQEPGQGLEQYF. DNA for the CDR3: TGTGCCAGCAGCCAGGAACCGGGACAGGGTCTCGAGCAGTACTTC. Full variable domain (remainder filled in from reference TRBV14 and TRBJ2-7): EAGVTQFPSHSVIEKGQTVTLRCDPISGHDNLYWYRRVMGKEIKFLLHFVKESKQDESGMPNNRFLAERTGGTYSTLKVQPAELEDSGVYFCASSQEPGQGLEQYFGPGTRLTVT.

CDR3 DNA: TGTGCCAGCAGCCAGAAGGGACTAGCGACCAATGAGCAGTTCTTC. As protein: CASSQKGLATNEQFF. V is TRBV5-6 and J is TRBJ2-1, with 10 positions matching TRBD2. Trimming at V came to 4 bases and at J to 6 bases, leaving 7 bases not matched to a gene. CDR1 is SGHDT, CDR2 YYEEEE, per germline. The CDR3 totals 15 residues.

The CDR3 region is CASSRPPGLGNTEAFF. The CDR3 nucleotides are TGTGCCAGCAGCCGGCCCCCAGGGCTGGGGAACACTGAAGCTTTCTTT. The chain carries TRBV7-2 and TRBJ1-1, with a tentative D call TRBD1 (5 bases). V dropped 5 bases and J dropped 1 base, with 17 bases sitting between them. Looked up from germline, CDR1 is SGHTA and CDR2 is FQGNSA. The CDR3 length is 16 residues.

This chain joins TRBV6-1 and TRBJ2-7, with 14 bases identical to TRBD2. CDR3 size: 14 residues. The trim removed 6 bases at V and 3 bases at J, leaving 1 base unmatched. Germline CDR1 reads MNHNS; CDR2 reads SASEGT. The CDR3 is CASRGLAGVYEQYF. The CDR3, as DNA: TGTGCCAGCAGGGGACTAGCGGGAGTCTACGAGCAGTACTTC.

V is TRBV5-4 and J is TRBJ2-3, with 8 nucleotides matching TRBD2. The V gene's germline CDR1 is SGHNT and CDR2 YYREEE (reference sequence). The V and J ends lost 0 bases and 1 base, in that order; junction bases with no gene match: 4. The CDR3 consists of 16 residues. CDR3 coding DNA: TGTGCCAGCAGCTTGGCGGGGGGGCTGGGCACAGATACGCAGTATTTT. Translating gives CASSLAGGLGTDTQYF.

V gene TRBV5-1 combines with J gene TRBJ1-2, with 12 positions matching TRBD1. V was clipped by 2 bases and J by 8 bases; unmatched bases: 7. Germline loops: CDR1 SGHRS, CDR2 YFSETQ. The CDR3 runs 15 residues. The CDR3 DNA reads TGCGCCAGCAGCTTCGGGACAGGGGGCAAGTTAGGCTACACCTTC. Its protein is CASSFGTGGKLGYTF.

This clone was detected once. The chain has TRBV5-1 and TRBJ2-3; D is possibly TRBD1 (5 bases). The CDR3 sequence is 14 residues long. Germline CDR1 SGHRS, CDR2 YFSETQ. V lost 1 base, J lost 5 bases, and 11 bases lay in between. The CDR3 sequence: CASSLRQGGDTQYF. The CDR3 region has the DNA TGCGCCAGCAGCTTGAGGCAGGGTGGAGATACGCAGTATTTT.

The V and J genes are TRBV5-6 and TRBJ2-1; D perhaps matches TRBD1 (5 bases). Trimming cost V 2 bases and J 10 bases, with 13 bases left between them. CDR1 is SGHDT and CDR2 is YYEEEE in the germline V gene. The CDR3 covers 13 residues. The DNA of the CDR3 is TGTGCCAGCAGCTTCAGGGTTGGAGAGGAGCAGTTCTTC. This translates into CASSFRVGEEQFF.

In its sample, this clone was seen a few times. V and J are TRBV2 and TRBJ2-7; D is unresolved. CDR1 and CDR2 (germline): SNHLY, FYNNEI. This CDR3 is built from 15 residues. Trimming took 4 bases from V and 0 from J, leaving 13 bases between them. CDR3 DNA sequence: TGTGCCAGCAGTGTCTCCCTTAGGAGCTCCTACGAGCAGTACTTC. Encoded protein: CASSVSLRSSYEQYF.

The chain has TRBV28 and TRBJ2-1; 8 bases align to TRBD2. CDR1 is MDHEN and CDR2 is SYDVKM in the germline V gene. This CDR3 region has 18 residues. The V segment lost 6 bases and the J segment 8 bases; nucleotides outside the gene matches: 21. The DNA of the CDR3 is TGTGCCAGCAGCCTCGTGTACGTGAGCGGGGGTACGGGGGATGAGCAGTTCTTC. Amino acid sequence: CASSLVYVSGGTGDEQFF.

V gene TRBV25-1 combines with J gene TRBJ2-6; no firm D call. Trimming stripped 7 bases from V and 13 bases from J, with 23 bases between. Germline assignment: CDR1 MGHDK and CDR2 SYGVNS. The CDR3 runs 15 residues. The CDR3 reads CASTASPPQYEVLTF. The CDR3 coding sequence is TGTGCCAGCACCGCCTCCCCCCCACAGTATGAGGTCCTGACTTTC.